This T cell receptor beta chain was identified in a study of shared T cell receptors in the human thymus. Germline CDR1 reads MNHNS; CDR2 reads SASEGT. This CDR3 region has 18 residues. V shed 4 bases and J 2 bases; nucleotides not matched to a gene: 11. This clone was recorded only once. Libraries were prepared by immunoSEQ multiplex PCR; TCRdb keeps only in-frame clonotypes and omits some of them. The table has hundreds of thousands of clones, around 87% seen once. This sample was also put to use in a study of human thymus T cells. As that report states: Healthy Finnish infants having corrective surgery for congenital heart defects served as donors.

The chain combines TRBV6-1 with TRBJ2-7; 13 positions match TRBD2. Sequenced input: thymocytes. This TCR was sampled from a boy in the first two years of life with a congenital heart defect. CDR3 sequence reads: CASSAQGLAGSVTYEQYF. The CDR3 region has the DNA TGTGCCAGCAGTGCCCAGGGACTAGCGGGATCGGTGACCTACGAGCAGTACTTC.